Below are 5 T cell receptor beta chains sequenced from a single sample in a study of read filtering for tumor transcriptome and immune sequencing. From around 0.4 ug of RNA, a library with molecular barcoded alpha/delta and beta/gamma adaptors was made. TCRdb re-called the reads through MiXCR, storing one row per CDR3 protein. The sample holds some 41,000 distinct CDR3 sequences, 10% to 15% seen once. The sequencing input was a population of CD138-negative cells sorted from bone marrow. Source of these receptors: a donor older than 35 with multiple myeloma.

This clonotype was detected many times. The chain joins TRBV7-9 to TRBJ1-2; D is uncertain. The length of the CDR3 is 13 residues. The germline gives CDR1 SEHNR, CDR2 FQNEAQ (reference sequence). V was cut by 7 bases and J by 8 bases, with 17 bases left in between. CDR3 nucleotides: TGTGCCAGCACCCAACGGGCCCCTGGCGGCTACACCTTC. It codes for CASTQRAPGGYTF.

Of note for this clonotype: With a far larger clone one base away, a read error is the likely cause. CDR3 sequence (DNA): TGTGCCAGCAGCCTACTGGGACAGGGCTCCTACAATGGGCAGTTCTTC. This gives the protein CASSLLGQGSYNGQFF. The chain links TRBV7-6 to TRBJ2-1; TRBD1 matches 9 bases. The CDR3 runs to 16 residues. CDR1 is SGHVS, CDR2 FNYEAQ, per germline.

In its sample, this clonotype was seen many times. The chain joins TRBV28 to TRBJ1-1; TRBD1 is a possible D gene (6 bases). Germline CDR1 is MDHEN and CDR2 is SYDVKM. V was shortened by 2 bases and J by 10 bases, with 14 bases between the two germline ends. CDR3 length equals 13 residues. CDR3: CASSLGGAGAAFF. The CDR3 DNA is TGTGCCAGCAGTTTAGGGGGGGCCGGTGCAGCTTTCTTT.

There are many counts of this clonotype. This rearrangement joins TRBV19 to TRBJ1-5, with 8 bases matching TRBD1. After removal of 8 bases from V and 2 bases from J, the junction contained 8 bases not matched to a gene. CDR1 is LNHDA and CDR2 is SQIVND in the germline V gene (reference sequence). The CDR3 runs 15 residues. This chain's CDR3 is CASYSGGEGNQPQHF. The CDR3 nucleotides read TGTGCCAGTTACTCAGGGGGCGAGGGCAATCAGCCCCAGCATTTT.

This clonotype was observed at least ten times. The rearrangement joins TRBV28 to TRBJ2-7; D not certain. V was pared by 6 bases and J by 4 bases, with 16 bases between. Germline assignment: CDR1 MDHEN and CDR2 SYDVKM. This CDR3 has 14 residues. The CDR3 loop is CASSDAHLLYEQYF. In DNA, the CDR3 is TGTGCCAGCAGCGACGCTCACCTCTTATACGAGCAGTACTTC.